The 22 T cell receptor beta chains given below trace back to one sample, sequenced in a study of beta chain features in type 1 diabetes. Sequencing targeted expressed TCRB transcripts, as all isolated RNA had been reverse transcribed. Libraries were prepared by immunoSEQ multiplex PCR; TCRdb keeps only in-frame clonotypes and omits some of them. The sample contains more than 300,000 clones, 10% to 15% of which appear only once. Sequenced material: naive CD4+ T cells from blood. The receptors were gathered from a young man in good health.

The CDR3 region is CASIPGTGNYGYTF. In DNA, the CDR3 is TGTGCCAGCATCCCCGGGACAGGGAACTATGGCTACACCTTC. The chain couples TRBV6-6 to TRBJ1-2, with TRBD1 matching 9 bases. The CDR3 spans 14 residues. Trimming took 7 bases from V and 2 from J; bases not matched to a gene: 5. Germline assignment: CDR1 MNHNY and CDR2 SVGAGI (reference sequence).

This clone was picked up a small number of times. One junction end does not reproduce the germline sequence, and a read error may be involved. The chain is built from TRBV10-3 and TRBJ2-5; no definite D call. This CDR3 region has 13 residues. The germline V gene encodes CDR1 ENHRY and CDR2 SYGVKD. The CDR3 here is CASSPPGQETQYF. CDR3 in DNA: TGTGCCAGCAGTCCCCCCGGCCAAGAGACCCAGTACTTC.

This clone occurred a few times. This chain uses TRBV30 with TRBJ1-2; D possibly corresponds to TRBD1 (6 bases). The CDR3 extends over 12 amino acids. Germline loops: CDR1 GTSNPN, CDR2 SVGIG (reference sequence). The germline V and J ends were trimmed by 7 bases and 2 bases, with 11 bases remaining between them. CDR3 residues: CAYSGTNYGYTF. In nucleotides, the CDR3 is TGTGCCTACTCCGGGACAAACTATGGCTACACCTTC.

This clone was recorded a few times. The chain joins TRBV7-9 to TRBJ2-7, with 10 bases identical to TRBD2. CDR1 SEHNR and CDR2 FQNEAQ come from the germline V gene (reference sequence). CDR3 size: 16 residues. J lost 3 bases, V lost 5 bases, and 10 bases had no gene match. CDR3 amino acids: CASSILSGRALYEQYF. CDR3 sequence (DNA): TGTGCCAGCAGCATACTAAGCGGGAGGGCCCTCTACGAGCAGTACTTC.

This clone has more than one count but fewer than ten. The chain links TRBV5-1 to TRBJ2-7; possibly TRBD1 for D (6 bases). Trimming pared 3 bases from V and 1 base from J, leaving 14 bases between. The germline CDR1 and CDR2 sequences are SGHRS and YFSETQ. The CDR3 consists of 15 residues. The CDR3 sequence: CASSSSPGVSYEQYF. As DNA, the CDR3 is TGCGCCAGCAGCTCCTCTCCAGGGGTTTCCTACGAGCAGTACTTC.

The chain has TRBV29-1 and TRBJ1-3; no firm D call. Between the trimmed V and J ends, which lost 4 bases and 4 bases, there was a span of 11 bases. The CDR3 is 13 amino acids. In germline, CDR1 is SQVTM, CDR2 ANQGSEA. In DNA, the CDR3 is TGCAGCGTTGCCATGGTACAGGGAAACACCATATATTTT. It codes for CSVAMVQGNTIYF. The entire variable domain, with the rest obtained from reference TRBV29-1 and TRBJ1-3, is as follows: SAVISQKPSRDICQRGTSLTIQCQVDSQVTMMFWYRQQPGQSLTLIATANQGSEATYESGFVIDKFPISRPNLTFSTLTVSNMSPEDSSIYLCSVAMVQGNTIYFGEGSWLTVV.

V usage is TRBV5-6 and J usage is TRBJ2-7, with 7 positions matching TRBD1. Per germline, CDR1 SGHDT and CDR2 YYEEEE. Unmatched junction bases numbered 9, after V lost 0 bases and J lost 6 bases. This CDR3 has 15 residues. CDR3 DNA sequence: TGTGCCAGCAGCTTGGTCGGGACAGCCCGTCTCGAGCAGTACTTC. Translation: CASSLVGTARLEQYF.

This chain joins TRBV7-9 and TRBJ2-1; the match to TRBD2 covers 12 bases. This CDR3 contains 19 residues. V was clipped by 5 bases and J by 7 bases; unmatched bases: 18. From germline, CDR1 is SEHNR and CDR2 FQNEAQ (reference sequence). In DNA, the CDR3 is TGTGCCAGCAGCCTAGGACTAGCGGGATTTGGTTCGGGTCAGAATGAGCAGTTCTTC. The encoded protein is CASSLGLAGFGSGQNEQFF. The full variable domain, completed using reference TRBV7-9 and TRBJ2-1, is DTGVSQNPRHKITKRGQNVTFRCDPISEHNRLYWYRQTLGQGPEFLTYFQNEAQLEKSRLLSDRFSAERPKGSFSTLEIQRTEQGDSAMYLCASSLGLAGFGSGQNEQFFGPGTRLTVL.

V and J are TRBV11-1 and TRBJ2-3, with D possibly being TRBD2 (6 bases). V shed 8 bases and J shed 2 bases, with 17 bases lying between them. The CDR3 runs 15 residues. Germline CDR1 reads SGHAT; CDR2 reads FQDESV (reference sequence). The chain's CDR3 is CASVLVGGITDTQYF. In nucleotides, the CDR3 is TGTGCCAGCGTTTTGGTGGGCGGGATCACAGATACGCAGTATTTT.

This clone has only a few counts. This chain joins TRBV27 and TRBJ2-2; 7 bases line up with TRBD1. In germline, CDR1 is MNHEY, CDR2 SMNVEV (reference sequence). The CDR3 totals 14 residues. V shed 2 bases, J shed 5 bases, and the junction held 2 bases outside the gene matches. In nucleotides, the CDR3 is TGTGCCAGCAGTTTAGGGACAGAAACCGGGGAGCTGTTTTTT. Amino acids: CASSLGTETGELFF.

Turning to this clone: Additional DNA sequences in this sample encode the identical CDR3. The chain carries TRBV30 and TRBJ1-2; TRBD1 is a possible D gene (5 bases). The CDR3 spans 12 residues. Between the trimmed V and J ends, which lost 2 bases and 3 bases, there was a span of 7 bases. Germline V gives CDR1 GTSNPN, CDR2 SVGIG (reference sequence). CDR3 coding DNA: TGTGCCTGGAGTACGGGGGACTATGGCTACACCTTC. This gives the protein CAWSTGDYGYTF.

This clone appeared a few times. The chain is built from TRBV5-4 and TRBJ2-3; possible D gene TRBD2, 5 bases. V lost 1 base and J 0 bases, leaving 9 bases between the germline ends. CDR1 and CDR2 (germline): SGHNT, YYREEE (reference sequence). This CDR3 comprises 15 residues. CDR3 nucleotide sequence: TGTGCCAGCAGCTTGCGTCGGGGTAGCACAGATACGCAGTATTTT. Its translation is CASSLRRGSTDTQYF. Looking up the rest from reference TRBV5-4 and TRBJ2-3 gives the full variable domain: ETGVTQSPTHLIKTRGQQVTLRCSSQSGHNTVSWYQQALGQGPQFIFQYYREEENGRGNFPPRFSGLQFPNYSSELNVNALELDDSALYLCASSLRRGSTDTQYFGPGTRLTVL.

This clone showed up just a few times. This chain joins TRBV6-1 and TRBJ1-1; D is possibly TRBD1 (6 bases). CDR1 MNHNS and CDR2 SASEGT come from the germline V gene. V was cut by 4 bases and J by 3 bases, with 15 bases left in between. There are 15 residues in the CDR3. CDR3 region: CASSGGQWDDTEAFF. CDR3 nucleotides: TGTGCCAGCAGTGGGGGACAATGGGATGACACTGAAGCTTTCTTT.

V and J are TRBV11-2 and TRBJ2-3, with 14 positions matching TRBD2. J lost 4 bases, V lost 3 bases, and 3 bases had no gene match. CDR1 SGHAT and CDR2 FQNNGV come from the germline V gene. This CDR3 has 16 amino acids. CDR3 sequence reads: CASSLTGLAGADTQYF. As DNA, the CDR3 is TGTGCCAGCAGCTTGACGGGACTAGCGGGAGCAGATACGCAGTATTTT. The full variable domain, completed using reference TRBV11-2 and TRBJ2-3, is EAGVAQSPRYKIIEKRQSVAFWCNPISGHATLYWYQQILGQGPKLLIQFQNNGVVDDSQLPKDRFSAERLKGVDSTLKIQPAKLEDSAVYLCASSLTGLAGADTQYFGPGTRLTVL.

This clone was seen more than once but under ten times. This chain joins TRBV7-3 and TRBJ2-1; 9 nucleotides match TRBD1. The germline V gene encodes CDR1 SGHTA and CDR2 FQGTGA. J lost 8 bases, V lost 1 base, and 6 bases had no gene match. The CDR3 is 15 amino acids. CDR3 DNA: TGTGCCAGCAGCTTAATGGGACAGGGAACGGATGAGCAGTTCTTC. This codes for CASSLMGQGTDEQFF.

The chain carries TRBV30 and TRBJ2-5, with D perhaps TRBD1 (6 bases). V was clipped by 0 bases and J by 4 bases, with 18 bases between them. This CDR3 spans 16 amino acids. Germline V lookup: CDR1 GTSNPN, CDR2 SVGIG (reference sequence). The CDR3 loop reads CAWSVRGQGPLETQYF. The CDR3, as DNA: TGTGCCTGGAGTGTAAGGGGTCAGGGGCCCCTAGAGACCCAGTACTTC.

This clone was seen a handful of times. The chain joins TRBV28 to TRBJ2-1; 9 nucleotides align to TRBD2. Germline V CDR1 and CDR2: MDHEN, SYDVKM. With V trimmed by 5 bases and J by 6 bases, 11 bases remained unmatched. The CDR3 extends over 16 amino acids. CDR3 coding DNA: TGTGCCAGCAGTGCCCAAATAGCGGGAGTCCTCAATGAGCAGTTCTTC. It translates to CASSAQIAGVLNEQFF.

The J gene is TRBJ2-2, the V gene TRBV30, with D possibly being TRBD2 (5 bases). Germline-derived CDR1 and CDR2 are GTSNPN and SVGIG (reference sequence). The V end was cut by 1 base, the J end by 7 bases, with 19 bases between. This CDR3 contains 16 residues. CDR3 loop: CAWSGNPSYVGGELFF. The CDR3 DNA is TGTGCCTGGAGTGGAAACCCTAGCTATGTTGGCGGGGAGCTGTTTTTT.

The table lists this clone with a few counts. The chain joins TRBV25-1 to TRBJ2-1; D is perhaps TRBD2 (6 bases). Germline V lookup: CDR1 MGHDK, CDR2 SYGVNS. V was clipped by 7 bases and J by 2 bases, with 9 bases between them. The CDR3 is 13 amino acids. The CDR3 DNA sequence: TGTGCCAGCACCGGGGGTACCTACAATGAGCAGTTCTTC. Amino acid sequence: CASTGGTYNEQFF.

The gene calls are TRBV28 and TRBJ1-2; maybe TRBD1 (6 bases). CDR1 MDHEN and CDR2 SYDVKM come from the germline V gene. V was clipped by 3 bases and J by 7 bases, with 12 bases between them. The CDR3 has 13 residues. CDR3 protein: CASSLETGPGYTF. DNA of the CDR3: TGTGCCAGCAGTTTGGAGACAGGTCCTGGCTACACCTTC.

In its sample, this clone was seen a few times. The chain employs TRBV6-5 and TRBJ2-5, with 12 bases matching TRBD2. The CDR3 totals 15 residues. Germline V gene data show CDR1 as MNHEY and CDR2 as SVGAGI. With V trimmed by 6 bases and J by 4 bases, 6 bases remained unmatched. The CDR3 bases are TGTGCCAGCAGGAAGCCGGGACTAGCGGGAGAGACCCAGTACTTC. Translated, it gives CASRKPGLAGETQYF.

The gene calls are TRBV10-3 and TRBJ2-1; tentative D call: TRBD1 (6 bases). The V end lost 1 base, the J end lost 6 bases, and 10 bases lay between the germline ends. The germline V gene has CDR1 ENHRY and CDR2 SYGVKD. This CDR3 is 14 amino acids long. In DNA form, the CDR3 reads TGTGCCATCAGTGAGTTTGTAGGGGGCAATGAGCAGTTCTTC. Its translation: CAISEFVGGNEQFF.